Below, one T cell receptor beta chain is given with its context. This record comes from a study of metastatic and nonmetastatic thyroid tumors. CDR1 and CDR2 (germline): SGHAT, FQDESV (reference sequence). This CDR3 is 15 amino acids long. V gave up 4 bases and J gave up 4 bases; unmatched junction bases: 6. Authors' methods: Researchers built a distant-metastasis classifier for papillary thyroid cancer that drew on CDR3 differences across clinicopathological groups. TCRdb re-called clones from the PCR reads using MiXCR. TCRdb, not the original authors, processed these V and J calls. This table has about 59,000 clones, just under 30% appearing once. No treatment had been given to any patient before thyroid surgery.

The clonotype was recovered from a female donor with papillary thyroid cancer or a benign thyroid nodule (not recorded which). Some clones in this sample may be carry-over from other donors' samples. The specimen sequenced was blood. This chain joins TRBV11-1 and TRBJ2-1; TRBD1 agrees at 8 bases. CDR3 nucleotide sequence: TGTGCCAGCAGCTCCCGGGACAGGTCTTACAATGAGCAGTTCTTC. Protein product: CASSSRDRSYNEQFF.